These 25 T cell receptor beta chains were all obtained from the same sample, sequenced in a study of cytotoxic CD8 clonotypes in ibrutinib-treated CLL listed by TCRdb under 2021. Library method: the immunoSEQ multiplex PCR assay. TCRdb obtained this table from immuneACCESS and retained in-frame rearrangements with V and J assigned. These tables miss some clones; where compared with another copy, unresolved V genes account for less than half of the shortfall, and the remainder is unexplained. Present in this sample are approximately 340,000 clones, over 55% of which were seen just once. Clones ranked in the top ten supply roughly 6.3% of the sample. Sample: PBMCs, taken after 36 months of ibrutinib treatment. All receptors come from a human donor with chronic lymphocytic leukemia.

The table lists this clone with a few counts. J is TRBJ1-1 and V is TRBV18; 7 bases are a match to TRBD1. This CDR3 is 14 amino acids long. The ends lost 6 bases at V and 0 bases at J; junction bases unmatched: 4. Per the germline V gene, CDR1 is KGHSH and CDR2 is LQKENI. CDR3 sequence reads: CASSRGIMNTEAFF. The DNA of the CDR3 is TGTGCCAGCTCCAGGGGGATCATGAACACTGAAGCTTTCTTT. Combining the CDR3 with reference TRBV18 and TRBJ1-1 gives the whole variable domain NAGVMQNPRHLVRRRGQEARLRCSPMKGHSHVYWYRQLPEEGLKFMVYLQKENIIDESGMPKERFSAEFPKEGPSILRIQQVVRGDSAAYFCASSRGIMNTEAFFGQGTRLTVV.

V and J are TRBV10-3 and TRBJ2-7, with D possibly TRBD2 on 5 matching bases. Per the germline V gene, CDR1 is ENHRY and CDR2 is SYGVKD. The CDR3 runs 15 residues. Trimming shortened V by 0 bases and J by 6 bases, and 15 bases separated the two germline ends. Written as DNA, the CDR3 is TGTGCCATCAGTGAGTCGCGGGCGGCAGGAGGCGAGCAGTACTTC. Residues: CAISESRAAGGEQYF.

With respect to this clone: The junction shows a germline mismatch at one end, possibly a read error. This chain connects TRBV11-1 to TRBJ2-2; TRBD2 matches at 11 bases. This CDR3 is 15 amino acids long. Germline CDR1 is SGHAT and CDR2 is FQDESV (reference sequence). The CDR3 loop reads CASSLAGGPTGELFF. The CDR3 DNA sequence: TGTGCCAGCAGCCTAGCGGGGGGTCCCACCGGGGAGCTGTTTTTT.

In the case of this clone: The sample carries other DNA sequences with the same CDR3. The gene calls are TRBV20-1 and TRBJ2-5; D possibly corresponds to TRBD2 (5 bases). This CDR3 spans 11 amino acids. Germline V CDR1 and CDR2: DFQATT, SNEGSKA (reference sequence). V lost 6 bases and J 2 bases, leaving 7 bases between the germline ends. CDR3 sequence reads: CSAGGQETQYF. The CDR3 DNA reads TGCAGTGCGGGCGGGCAAGAGACCCAGTACTTC.

This rearrangement joins TRBV2 to TRBJ1-3; D unresolved. The V end lost 7 bases, the J end lost 3 bases, and 13 bases lay between the germline ends. Germline V gene sequence: CDR1 SNHLY, CDR2 FYNNEI. This CDR3 has 14 amino acids. The CDR3 here is CASNHKGIGNTIYF. The DNA for the CDR3 is TGTGCCAGCAATCACAAGGGAATTGGAAACACCATATATTTT.

The chain uses TRBV27 and TRBJ1-6, with a weak D call TRBD1 (6 bases). The CDR3 is 14 amino acids. CDR1 and CDR2 from the germline V gene are MNHEY and SMNVEV (reference sequence). The V end lost 3 bases, the J end lost 5 bases, and 8 bases lay between the germline ends. CDR3 region: CASSFRGHNSPLHF. The DNA of the CDR3 is TGTGCCAGCAGTTTCAGGGGTCATAATTCACCCCTCCACTTT.

The V and J genes are TRBV18 and TRBJ2-7, with TRBD1 identical over 9 bases. The CDR3 has 15 amino acids. V shed 2 bases, J shed 5 bases, and the junction held 7 bases outside the gene matches. Germline V lookup: CDR1 KGHSH, CDR2 LQKENI. The CDR3 region has the DNA TGTGCCAGCTCACCAATGAGACAGGGGGGCCACGAGCAGTACTTC. Residues: CASSPMRQGGHEQYF.

This clone turned up a few times. The rearrangement uses TRBV5-1 and TRBJ1-3, with TRBD1 identical over 8 bases. The CDR3 extends over 16 amino acids. Germline-derived CDR1 and CDR2 are SGHRS and YFSETQ. With 0 bases clipped from V and 2 bases from J, the junction kept 4 bases outside the gene matches. The CDR3: CASSLVATGAGNTIYF. The CDR3 DNA follows: TGCGCCAGCAGCTTGGTAGCGACAGGGGCTGGAAACACCATATATTTT.

The rearrangement joins TRBV6-5 to TRBJ1-5; D remains unclear. CDR1 is MNHEY, CDR2 SVGAGI, per germline. The CDR3 sequence is 13 residues long. V lost 5 bases, J lost 3 bases, and 8 bases lay in between. The CDR3 reads CASSHRDNQPQHF. The CDR3 DNA sequence: TGTGCCAGCAGTCACCGGGACAATCAGCCCCAGCATTTT.

This clone showed up just once. This chain uses TRBV28 with TRBJ2-5; tentatively, D is TRBD2 (5 bases). The CDR3 runs to 17 residues. The V end lost 3 bases, the J end lost 0 bases, and 17 bases lay between the germline ends. Germline assignment: CDR1 MDHEN and CDR2 SYDVKM. CDR3 sequence: CASSFRTAKSYQETQYF. DNA for the CDR3: TGTGCCAGCAGTTTCCGGACTGCCAAGAGCTACCAAGAGACCCAGTACTTC.

The genes are TRBV9 and TRBJ2-5, with 13 positions matching TRBD2. This CDR3 is built from 16 residues. CDR1 and CDR2 from the germline V gene are SGDLS and YYNGEE. Trimming at V came to 4 bases and at J to 4 bases, leaving 7 bases not matched to a gene. The DNA for the CDR3 is TGTGCCAGCAGCCCACTAGCGGGAGGGCCGGTAGAGACCCAGTACTTC. This gives the protein CASSPLAGGPVETQYF.

The genes are TRBV5-6 and TRBJ2-3; 12 bases line up with TRBD1. Trimming removed 4 bases from V and 6 bases from J; junction bases left unmatched: 6. CDR3 size: 15 residues. Germline CDR1 is SGHDT and CDR2 is YYEEEE. CDR3 residues: CASSAGTGGLDTQYF. DNA for the CDR3: TGTGCCAGCAGCGCCGGGACAGGGGGCTTGGATACGCAGTATTTT.

This clone was recorded once. This chain links TRBV10-2 with TRBJ2-7, with TRBD1 as a possible D gene (6 bases). Trimming removed 6 bases from V and 5 bases from J, with 14 bases in between. CDR1 and CDR2 (germline): WSHSY, SAAADI. The CDR3 consists of 13 residues. The CDR3: CASSQDRLHEQYF. Written as DNA, the CDR3 is TGCGCCAGCAGCCAAGACAGGCTCCACGAGCAGTACTTC.

The chain links TRBV4-3 to TRBJ2-5, with TRBD1 identical over 7 bases. Unmatched junction bases numbered 12, after V lost 4 bases and J lost 4 bases. CDR1 and CDR2 from the germline V gene are LGHNA and YSLEER. CDR3 length: 16 residues. The CDR3 DNA follows: TGCGCCAGCAGCCTCAGTGGAACAGGGGTGGGAGAGACCCAGTACTTC. It yields the protein CASSLSGTGVGETQYF.

V and J are TRBV18 and TRBJ2-5; D is unclear. The germline V and J ends were trimmed by 3 bases and 1 base, with 15 bases remaining between them. Per the germline V gene, CDR1 is KGHSH and CDR2 is LQKENI. The CDR3 is made up of 16 amino acids. The chain's CDR3 is CASSPKVGEIQETQYF. CDR3 DNA: TGTGCCAGCTCACCCAAAGTTGGCGAAATCCAAGAGACCCAGTACTTC.

This chain uses TRBV5-1 with TRBJ2-2; 9 bases are a match to TRBD2. The CDR3 sequence is 16 residues long. Germline values: CDR1 SGHRS, CDR2 YFSETQ. V was pared by 4 bases and J by 1 base, with 5 bases of the junction left unmatched. This CDR3 is CASSLAGKGNTGELFF. CDR3 bases: TGCGCCAGCAGCCTAGCGGGAAAGGGGAACACCGGGGAGCTGTTTTTT.

The rearrangement uses TRBV2 and TRBJ1-2, with a possible D match to TRBD1 (6 bases). Per germline, CDR1 SNHLY and CDR2 FYNNEI. V lost 6 bases to trimming and J lost 6 bases, with 11 bases between them. The CDR3 runs to 12 residues. The CDR3, as DNA: TGTGCCAGCAGGGAATACAGGGATGGCTACACCTTC. This gives the protein CASREYRDGYTF.

DNA of the CDR3: TGTGCCAGCAGTTTACAGGTCCACGAGCAGTACTTC. Translation gives CASSLQVHEQYF. The chain has TRBV28 and TRBJ2-7; D not certain. Germline CDR1 reads MDHEN; CDR2 reads SYDVKM. Trimming left V 2 bases short and J 5 bases short, with 7 bases between. CDR3 length equals 12 residues.

This rearrangement joins TRBV25-1 to TRBJ1-4; perhaps TRBD1 as D (5 bases). V was shortened by 6 bases and J by 10 bases, with 12 bases between the two germline ends. CDR3 length equals 12 residues. The germline V gene encodes CDR1 MGHDK and CDR2 SYGVNS. CDR3 residues: CASSPPGRKLFF. For the CDR3, the DNA is TGTGCCAGCAGCCCCCCGGGACGAAAACTGTTTTTT.

The chain employs TRBV6-1 and TRBJ2-1; no firm D call. Germline V lookup: CDR1 MNHNS, CDR2 SASEGT. The length of the CDR3 is 11 residues. The germline V and J ends were trimmed by 4 bases and 2 bases, with 0 bases remaining between them. Here the CDR3 reads CASSAYNEQFF. CDR3 DNA: TGTGCCAGCAGTGCCTACAATGAGCAGTTCTTC.

This chain connects TRBV4-3 to TRBJ1-2; D gene ambiguous. The CDR3 runs 17 residues. The germline V and J ends were trimmed by 2 bases and 3 bases, with 19 bases remaining between them. The germline V gene encodes CDR1 LGHNA and CDR2 YSLEER. This chain's CDR3 is CASSQRINRAPDYGYTF. The CDR3 DNA is TGCGCCAGCAGCCAAAGGATAAATCGGGCCCCAGACTATGGCTACACCTTC.

J is TRBJ2-7 and V is TRBV9, with 7 bases fitting TRBD2. The germline V gene encodes CDR1 SGDLS and CDR2 YYNGEE. Trimming at V came to 4 bases and at J to 3 bases, leaving 10 bases not matched to a gene. This CDR3 contains 15 residues. The CDR3 sequence is CASSLTGGRVYEQYF. Here the CDR3 DNA reads TGTGCCAGCAGCCTAACCGGGGGGAGAGTCTACGAGCAGTACTTC.

There are a few counts of this clone. The rearrangement joins TRBV6-5 to TRBJ1-4; D may be TRBD1 (5 bases). Germline CDR1 is MNHEY and CDR2 is SVGAGI. Between the trimmed V and J ends, which lost 8 bases and 8 bases, there was a span of 21 bases. The CDR3 totals 15 residues. CDR3 coding DNA: TGTGCCAGCCGGCCACAGGACCACCGGAGGGAAAAACTGTTTTTT. Translated, it gives CASRPQDHRREKLFF.

The gene calls are TRBV4-1 and TRBJ1-6; perhaps TRBD1 as D (6 bases). Germline V lookup: CDR1 MGHRA, CDR2 YSYEKL. This CDR3 contains 18 residues. The V end was cut by 0 bases, the J end by 13 bases, with 25 bases between. CDR3 nucleotide sequence: TGCGCCAGCAGCCAAGAGAGGGCAGGGACGAGTCAGGGGCGTCCCCTCCACTTT. Its protein is CASSQERAGTSQGRPLHF.

The table lists this clone with a count of one. The chain combines TRBV6-5 with TRBJ2-5; no clear D. Deletions cut 6 bases from V and 5 bases from J, with 13 bases between. Per the germline V gene, CDR1 is MNHEY and CDR2 is SVGAGI. This CDR3 contains 13 residues. CDR3 coding DNA: TGTGCCAGCAGCCTGAACTTAGTGGAGACCCAGTACTTC. Translated: CASSLNLVETQYF.